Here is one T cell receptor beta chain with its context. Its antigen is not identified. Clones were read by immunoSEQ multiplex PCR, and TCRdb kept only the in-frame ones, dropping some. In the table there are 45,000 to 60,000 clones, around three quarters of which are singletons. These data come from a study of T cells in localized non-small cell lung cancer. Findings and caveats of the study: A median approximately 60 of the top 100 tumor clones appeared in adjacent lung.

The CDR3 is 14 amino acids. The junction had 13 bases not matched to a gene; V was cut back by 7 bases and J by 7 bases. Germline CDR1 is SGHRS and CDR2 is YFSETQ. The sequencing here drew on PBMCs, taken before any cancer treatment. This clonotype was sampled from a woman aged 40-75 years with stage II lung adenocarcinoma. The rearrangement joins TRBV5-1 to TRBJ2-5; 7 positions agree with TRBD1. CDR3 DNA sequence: TGCGCCAGCCGACAGGGCGTTTTAGAAGGGACCCAGTACTTC. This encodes CASRQGVLEGTQYF. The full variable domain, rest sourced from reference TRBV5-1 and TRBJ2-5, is KAGVTQTPRYLIKTRGQQVTLSCSPISGHRSVSWYQQTPGQGLQFLFEYFSETQRNKGNFPGRFSGRQFSNSRSEMNVSTLELGDSALYLCASRQGVLEGTQYFGPGTRLLVL.